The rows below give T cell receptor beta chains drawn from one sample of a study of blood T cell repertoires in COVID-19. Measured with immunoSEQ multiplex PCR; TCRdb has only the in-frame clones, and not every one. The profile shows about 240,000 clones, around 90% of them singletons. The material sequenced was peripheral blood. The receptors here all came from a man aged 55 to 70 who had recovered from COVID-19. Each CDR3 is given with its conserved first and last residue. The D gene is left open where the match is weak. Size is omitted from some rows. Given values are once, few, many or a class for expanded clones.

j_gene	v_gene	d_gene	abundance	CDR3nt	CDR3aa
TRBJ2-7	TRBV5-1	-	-	TGCGCCAGCAGCCCCGCGCCTACAGGGATTCAGTACGAGCAGTACTTC	CASSPAPTGIQYEQYF
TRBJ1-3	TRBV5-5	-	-	TGTGCCAGCAGCTTGGAGGGGGTTGGAAACACCATATATTTT	CASSLEGVGNTIYF
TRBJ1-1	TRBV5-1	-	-	TGCGCCAGCAACCCAGGGTTGAACACTGAAGCTTTCTTT	CASNPGLNTEAFF
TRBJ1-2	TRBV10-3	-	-	TGTGCCATCAACCAAGGACAGCCTGTATATGGCTACACCTTC	CAINQGQPVYGYTF
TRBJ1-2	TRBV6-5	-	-	TGTGCCAGCAGTTACTACGGTGTCTATGGCTACACCTTC	CASSYYGVYGYTF
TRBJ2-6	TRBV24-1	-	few	TGTGCCACCAGTGATCCTGGGAGGACTGGGGCCAACGTCCTGACTTTC	CATSDPGRTGANVLTF
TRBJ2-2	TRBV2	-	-	TGTGCCAGCAGTGAAGTCAGCGCCGGGGAGCTGTTTTTT	CASSEVSAGELFF
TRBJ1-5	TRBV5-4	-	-	TGTGCCAGCAGCCCACATTTGGACAGTAGACTGCGAGGCAATCAGCCCCAGCATTTT	CASSPHLDSRLRGNQPQHF
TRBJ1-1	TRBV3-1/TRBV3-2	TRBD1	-	TGTGCCAGCAGCCAAGGGGGGGAGACAGGGAGGTTT	CASSQGGETGRF
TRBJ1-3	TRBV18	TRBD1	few	TGTGCCAGCTCGGGACAGAACTCTGGAAACACCATATATTTT	CASSGQNSGNTIYF
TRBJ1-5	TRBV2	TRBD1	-	TGTGCCAGCAGAGCCGGGACAGTTAATAGCAATCAGCCCCAGCATTTT	CASRAGTVNSNQPQHF
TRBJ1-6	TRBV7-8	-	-	TGTGCCAGCACCTATAGGAGCAGGGTTCTGAATTCACCCCTCCACTTT	CASTYRSRVLNSPLHF
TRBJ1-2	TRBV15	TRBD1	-	TGTGCCACCAGCAGCTTCCGGGACAGGGGATTCTATGGCTACACCTTC	CATSSFRDRGFYGYTF
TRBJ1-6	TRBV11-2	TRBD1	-	TGTGCCAGCATCTTAGGACAGGGGGGGAGCTCCTATAATTCACCCCTCCACTTT	CASILGQGGSSYNSPLHF
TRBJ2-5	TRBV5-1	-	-	TGCGCCAGCAGCTTGGGCTTAGTTGGAGAGACCCAGTACTTC	CASSLGLVGETQYF
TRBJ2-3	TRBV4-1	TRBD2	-	TGCGCCAGCAGCCAAGAATTTATCACCGGGGGGGGCTCGGATACGCAGTATTTT	CASSQEFITGGGSDTQYF
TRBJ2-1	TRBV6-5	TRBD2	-	TGTGCCAGCAGTTCCTTAGCGGGGGGTAATGAGCAGTTCTTC	CASSSLAGGNEQFF
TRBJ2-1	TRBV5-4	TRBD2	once	TGTGCCAGCAGGGTTAGCGGGGGCCACAATGAGCAGTTCTTC	CASRVSGGHNEQFF
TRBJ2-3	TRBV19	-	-	TGTGCCAGTAGTAACCTAGTTCCAGATACGCAGTATTTT	CASSNLVPDTQYF
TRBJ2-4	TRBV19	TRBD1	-	TGTGCCAGTAGTACTGGGACAGGCAAAAACATTCAGTACTTC	CASSTGTGKNIQYF
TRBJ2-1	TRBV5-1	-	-	TGCGCCAGCAGCGAGGATCCGCATGAGCAGTTCTTC	CASSEDPHEQFF